The entry below gives a single TCR beta chain sequence along with its context. Its target is not known. This entry is derived from a study of cytomegalovirus exposure and HLA in healthy donors. Study-wide background: The 120 or so validation repertoires used a platform that matched the one used for the 500 to 700 first-cohort repertoires, as a later analysis reported.

The germline V gene encodes CDR1 KGHSH and CDR2 LQKENI. Trimming cost V 6 bases and J 5 bases, with 25 bases left between them. CDR3 size: 17 residues. Whole-study results and caveats: The classifier reportedly diagnosed cytomegalovirus status with high sensitivity and specificity. TCR beta chains numbering under 200 were designated cytomegalovirus-associated.

Produced via immunoSEQ multiplex PCR; TCRdb's table is partial and in-frame only. The table has some 120,000 clones, 85% to 90% seen once. The clonotype was recovered from a young woman in good health and CMV-seronegative. The rearrangement joins TRBV18 to TRBJ2-5, with D possibly being TRBD2 (7 bases). Input material: PBMCs. The CDR3, as DNA: TGTGCCAGCTCGAAGGAAACAAGCGGGGCAGGGGAGGAGACCCAGTACTTC. This translates into CASSKETSGAGEETQYF.